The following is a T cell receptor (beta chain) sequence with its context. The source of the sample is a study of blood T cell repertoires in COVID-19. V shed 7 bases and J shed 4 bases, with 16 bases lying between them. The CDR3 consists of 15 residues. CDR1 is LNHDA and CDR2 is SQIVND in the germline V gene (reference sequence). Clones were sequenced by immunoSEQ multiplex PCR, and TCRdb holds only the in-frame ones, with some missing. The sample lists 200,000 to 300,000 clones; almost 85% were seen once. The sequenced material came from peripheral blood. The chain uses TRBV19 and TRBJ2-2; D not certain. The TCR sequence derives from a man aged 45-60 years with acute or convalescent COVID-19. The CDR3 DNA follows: TGTGCCAGTACCTTTCCAGGTCCCTTCACCGGGGAGCTGTTTTTT. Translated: CASTFPGPFTGELFF.